This is a list of T cell receptor beta chains from one sample in a study of CD8 T cells in Susac syndrome. TCRdb used MiXCR to reprocess the immunoSEQ multiplex PCR reads, holding one entry per CDR3 protein. The profile shows under 250,000 distinct CDR3 sequences, around 93% of them singletons. The sequenced sample was CD4+ T cells from PBMCs. The receptors were sampled from a human donor with multiple sclerosis. CDR3s include the opening cysteine and the closing phenylalanine or tryptophan. Fields, in order: clone size, D gene, J gene, V gene, CDR3 protein, CDR3 DNA. D genes are given only for firm matches. Not every row has a clone size; where given, it reads once, few, many or a size class.

abundance: NA
d_gene: TRBD2
j_gene: TRBJ2-2
v_gene: TRBV20-1
CDR3aa: CSASGRLRVAGELFF
CDR3nt: TGCAGTGCTAGCGGGAGGCTTCGTGTGGCCGGGGAGCTGTTTTTT

abundance: NA
d_gene: NA
j_gene: TRBJ2-2
v_gene: TRBV3-1
CDR3aa: CASSQDSATGELFF
CDR3nt: TGTGCCAGCAGCCAAGATTCTGCCACCGGGGAGCTGTTTTTT

abundance: NA
d_gene: NA
j_gene: TRBJ1-1
v_gene: TRBV2
CDR3aa: CASIAAGRTEAFF
CDR3nt: TGTGCCAGCATTGCGGCAGGGAGGACTGAAGCTTTCTTT

abundance: NA
d_gene: TRBD1
j_gene: TRBJ1-2
v_gene: TRBV20-1
CDR3aa: CSAGQGVVGYTF
CDR3nt: TGCAGTGCCGGACAGGGCGTGGTTGGCTACACCTTC

abundance: NA
d_gene: TRBD1
j_gene: TRBJ1-2
v_gene: TRBV7-3
CDR3aa: CASSLTGGGRDGYGYTF
CDR3nt: TGTGCCAGCAGCTTAACAGGAGGGGGCAGGGACGGCTATGGCTACACCTTC

abundance: NA
d_gene: NA
j_gene: TRBJ2-3
v_gene: TRBV30
CDR3aa: CAWSTGTDTQYF
CDR3nt: TGTGCCTGGAGTACAGGCACAGATACGCAGTATTTT

abundance: NA
d_gene: NA
j_gene: TRBJ2-6
v_gene: TRBV29-1
CDR3aa: CSVASSGANVLTF
CDR3nt: TGCAGCGTTGCCAGCTCTGGGGCCAACGTCCTGACTTTC

abundance: once
d_gene: NA
j_gene: TRBJ1-1
v_gene: TRBV15
CDR3aa: CATSKGSQNTEAFF
CDR3nt: TGTGCCACCAGCAAGGGCAGTCAGAACACTGAAGCTTTCTTT

abundance: NA
d_gene: NA
j_gene: TRBJ1-2
v_gene: TRBV2
CDR3aa: CASSEALLGRWYGYTF
CDR3nt: TGTGCCAGCAGTGAAGCGCTTCTGGGACGTTGGTATGGCTACACCTTC

abundance: NA
d_gene: NA
j_gene: TRBJ1-1
v_gene: TRBV6-8
CDR3aa: CARDAQGTEAFF
CDR3nt: TGTGCCAGGGACGCCCAGGGCACTGAAGCTTTCTTT

abundance: NA
d_gene: NA
j_gene: TRBJ1-5
v_gene: TRBV4-1
CDR3aa: CASSQILRDQPQHF
CDR3nt: TGCGCCAGCAGCCAAATTCTTCGGGATCAGCCCCAGCATTTT

abundance: NA
d_gene: NA
j_gene: TRBJ1-4
v_gene: TRBV2
CDR3aa: CASSLDGPNEKLFF
CDR3nt: TGTGCCAGCAGCTTGGACGGACCTAATGAAAAACTGTTTTTT

abundance: NA
d_gene: TRBD1
j_gene: TRBJ1-4
v_gene: TRBV7-9
CDR3aa: CASSSGQAGEEKLFF
CDR3nt: TGTGCCAGCAGCTCGGGACAGGCAGGAGAAGAAAAACTGTTTTTT

abundance: NA
d_gene: NA
j_gene: TRBJ1-6
v_gene: TRBV29-1
CDR3aa: CSAREDGGVSPLHF
CDR3nt: TGCAGCGCCCGGGAGGACGGTGGGGTATCACCCCTCCACTTT

abundance: NA
d_gene: TRBD2
j_gene: TRBJ2-7
v_gene: TRBV27
CDR3aa: CASSGGRGLDEQYF
CDR3nt: TGTGCCAGTTCCGGCGGGAGGGGGCTCGACGAGCAGTACTTC

abundance: NA
d_gene: NA
j_gene: TRBJ2-3
v_gene: TRBV6-5
CDR3aa: CASTPGGATDTQYF
CDR3nt: TGTGCCAGCACCCCGGGTGGAGCCACAGATACGCAGTATTTT

abundance: NA
d_gene: NA
j_gene: TRBJ2-2
v_gene: TRBV5-6
CDR3aa: CASSSTTNTGELFF
CDR3nt: TGTGCCAGCAGCAGCACAACCAACACCGGGGAGCTGTTTTTT

abundance: NA
d_gene: NA
j_gene: TRBJ2-6
v_gene: TRBV6-1
CDR3aa: CASSQRGGSGANVLTF
CDR3nt: TGTGCCAGCAGTCAAAGGGGGGGTTCGGGGGCCAACGTCCTGACTTTC

abundance: NA
d_gene: TRBD2
j_gene: TRBJ2-2
v_gene: TRBV6-6
CDR3aa: CASRDRSGGGTGELFF
CDR3nt: TGTGCCAGCAGGGATCGCAGCGGGGGAGGCACCGGGGAGCTGTTTTTT

abundance: NA
d_gene: NA
j_gene: TRBJ1-2
v_gene: TRBV18
CDR3aa: CASSPGQGPGYTF
CDR3nt: TGTGCCAGCTCACCCGGGCAGGGGCCCGGCTACACCTTC

abundance: NA
d_gene: NA
j_gene: TRBJ1-5
v_gene: TRBV29-1
CDR3aa: CSVEVGDNQPQHF
CDR3nt: TGCAGCGTTGAAGTAGGGGACAATCAGCCCCAGCATTTT

abundance: NA
d_gene: NA
j_gene: TRBJ1-1
v_gene: TRBV19
CDR3aa: CASRGPRGANTEAFF
CDR3nt: TGTGCCAGTAGAGGGCCCCGTGGGGCGAACACTGAAGCTTTCTTT

abundance: NA
d_gene: NA
j_gene: TRBJ2-7
v_gene: TRBV3-1
CDR3aa: CASSPTGTEREQYF
CDR3nt: TGTGCCAGCAGCCCTACCGGGACTGAAAGGGAGCAGTACTTC

abundance: NA
d_gene: TRBD1
j_gene: TRBJ1-1
v_gene: TRBV3-1
CDR3aa: CASSLDRTGGLAEAFF
CDR3nt: TGTGCCAGCAGCCTCGACCGGACAGGGGGTTTGGCTGAAGCTTTCTTT

abundance: once
d_gene: NA
j_gene: TRBJ2-2
v_gene: TRBV5-1
CDR3aa: CASSLDRPNTGELFF
CDR3nt: TGCGCCAGCAGCTTGGATCGACCGAACACCGGGGAGCTGTTTTTT

abundance: once
d_gene: TRBD1
j_gene: TRBJ1-1
v_gene: TRBV2
CDR3aa: CASTVMTGTEAFF
CDR3nt: TGTGCCAGCACCGTCATGACAGGGACTGAAGCTTTCTTT

abundance: NA
d_gene: TRBD2
j_gene: TRBJ2-7
v_gene: TRBV2
CDR3aa: CASRPSGATYEQYF
CDR3nt: TGTGCCAGCAGACCTAGCGGGGCAACCTACGAGCAGTACTTC

abundance: NA
d_gene: TRBD1
j_gene: TRBJ2-2
v_gene: TRBV5-6
CDR3aa: CASSGQGSPGELFF
CDR3nt: TGTGCCAGCAGCGGACAGGGATCACCCGGGGAGCTGTTTTTT

abundance: NA
d_gene: TRBD1
j_gene: TRBJ1-5
v_gene: TRBV27
CDR3aa: CASSGNRGAQPQHF
CDR3nt: TGTGCCAGCAGTGGGAACAGGGGAGCTCAGCCCCAGCATTTT

abundance: NA
d_gene: TRBD1
j_gene: TRBJ2-5
v_gene: TRBV12-3/TRBV12-4
CDR3aa: CASRWTGGAETQYF
CDR3nt: TGTGCCAGCAGGTGGACAGGGGGCGCAGAGACCCAGTACTTC

abundance: NA
d_gene: NA
j_gene: TRBJ1-1
v_gene: TRBV12-3/TRBV12-4
CDR3aa: CASRTHQGTDTEAFF
CDR3nt: TGTGCCAGCAGAACCCATCAGGGGACGGACACTGAAGCTTTCTTT

abundance: NA
d_gene: NA
j_gene: TRBJ1-1
v_gene: TRBV15
CDR3aa: CATSPLDGARMNTEAFF
CDR3nt: TGTGCCACCAGCCCCCTCGACGGAGCCCGAATGAACACTGAAGCTTTCTTT

abundance: NA
d_gene: TRBD1
j_gene: TRBJ2-5
v_gene: TRBV7-2
CDR3aa: CASRRTGWSETQYF
CDR3nt: TGTGCCAGCAGGAGGACAGGGTGGTCAGAGACCCAGTACTTC

abundance: NA
d_gene: TRBD2
j_gene: TRBJ2-3
v_gene: TRBV20-1
CDR3aa: CSAFQSGRIDTQYF
CDR3nt: TGCAGTGCTTTCCAGAGCGGGAGAATAGATACGCAGTATTTT

abundance: NA
d_gene: NA
j_gene: TRBJ1-5
v_gene: TRBV6-2/TRBV6-3
CDR3aa: CASSAGGLGYSNQPQHF
CDR3nt: TGTGCCAGCAGTGCAGGAGGTTTGGGGTATAGCAATCAGCCCCAGCATTTT

abundance: NA
d_gene: NA
j_gene: TRBJ2-6
v_gene: TRBV27
CDR3aa: CASSFGQISGANVLTF
CDR3nt: TGTGCCAGCAGTTTCGGACAGATCTCTGGGGCCAACGTCCTGACTTTC

abundance: once
d_gene: NA
j_gene: TRBJ2-5
v_gene: TRBV19
CDR3aa: CASSISRGETQYF
CDR3nt: TGTGCCAGTAGTATAAGTCGGGGGGAGACCCAGTACTTC

abundance: once
d_gene: TRBD2
j_gene: TRBJ2-3
v_gene: TRBV2
CDR3aa: CASSELGLAGVTDTQYF
CDR3nt: TGTGCCAGCAGTGAATTAGGACTAGCGGGAGTCACAGATACGCAGTATTTT

abundance: NA
d_gene: TRBD2
j_gene: TRBJ2-1
v_gene: TRBV6-1
CDR3aa: CASSRLAGGPGNEQFF
CDR3nt: TGTGCCAGCAGTAGACTAGCGGGAGGGCCGGGCAATGAGCAGTTCTTC

abundance: NA
d_gene: NA
j_gene: TRBJ2-5
v_gene: TRBV29-1
CDR3aa: CSVVGQGVETQYF
CDR3nt: TGCAGCGTTGTCGGGCAGGGAGTGGAGACCCAGTACTTC

abundance: NA
d_gene: TRBD1
j_gene: TRBJ1-2
v_gene: TRBV7-9
CDR3aa: CASSPRTGPNYGYTF
CDR3nt: TGTGCCAGCAGCCCTAGGACAGGGCCTAACTATGGCTACACCTTC

abundance: NA
d_gene: NA
j_gene: TRBJ1-3
v_gene: TRBV3-1
CDR3aa: CASSQDHSGNTIYF
CDR3nt: TGTGCCAGCAGCCAAGATCACTCTGGAAACACCATATATTTT

abundance: NA
d_gene: NA
j_gene: TRBJ2-5
v_gene: TRBV29-1
CDR3aa: CSVDISTARETQYF
CDR3nt: TGCAGCGTTGATATCAGTACCGCGCGAGAGACCCAGTACTTC

abundance: NA
d_gene: TRBD2
j_gene: TRBJ2-3
v_gene: TRBV29-1
CDR3aa: CSVIGLAGAHTDTQYF
CDR3nt: TGCAGCGTGATCGGATTAGCGGGGGCTCACACAGATACGCAGTATTTT

abundance: NA
d_gene: NA
j_gene: TRBJ2-5
v_gene: TRBV27
CDR3aa: CASSLISRFGQQETQYF
CDR3nt: TGTGCCAGCAGTTTGATTTCCCGATTCGGGCAACAAGAGACCCAGTACTTC

abundance: NA
d_gene: NA
j_gene: TRBJ2-1
v_gene: TRBV5-1
CDR3aa: CASSLDYSYNEQFF
CDR3nt: TGCGCCAGCAGCTTGGACTACTCCTACAATGAGCAGTTCTTC

abundance: NA
d_gene: NA
j_gene: TRBJ1-2
v_gene: TRBV13
CDR3aa: CASTDRRRRANYGYTF
CDR3nt: TGTGCCAGCACCGACCGCAGGCGGAGAGCTAACTATGGCTACACCTTC

abundance: NA
d_gene: TRBD2
j_gene: TRBJ2-1
v_gene: TRBV29-1
CDR3aa: CSVEATTSGGLPFF
CDR3nt: TGCAGCGTTGAAGCGACAACTAGCGGGGGGCTCCCGTTCTTC

abundance: NA
d_gene: NA
j_gene: TRBJ1-1
v_gene: TRBV18
CDR3aa: CASATDTEAFF
CDR3nt: TGTGCCAGCGCGACAGACACTGAAGCTTTCTTT

abundance: NA
d_gene: NA
j_gene: TRBJ1-2
v_gene: TRBV5-4
CDR3aa: CASSPEPTGYYGYTF
CDR3nt: TGTGCCAGCAGCCCCGAACCGACGGGGTACTATGGCTACACCTTC

abundance: NA
d_gene: TRBD1
j_gene: TRBJ1-5
v_gene: TRBV29-1
CDR3aa: CSVLQGPGQPQHF
CDR3nt: TGCAGCGTCCTACAGGGGCCCGGGCAGCCCCAGCATTTT

abundance: NA
d_gene: NA
j_gene: TRBJ2-1
v_gene: TRBV10-3
CDR3aa: CAISESGGDYNEQFF
CDR3nt: TGTGCCATCAGTGAGTCGGGGGGAGACTACAATGAGCAGTTCTTC

abundance: NA
d_gene: TRBD2
j_gene: TRBJ2-3
v_gene: TRBV9
CDR3aa: CASSVGGSGGSDTQYF
CDR3nt: TGTGCCAGCAGCGTAGGAGGTAGCGGGGGGTCAGATACGCAGTATTTT

abundance: once
d_gene: NA
j_gene: TRBJ1-4
v_gene: TRBV2
CDR3aa: CASSVGPTTNEKLFF
CDR3nt: TGTGCCAGCAGTGTGGGACCTACAACTAATGAAAAACTGTTTTTT

abundance: NA
d_gene: TRBD1
j_gene: TRBJ2-3
v_gene: TRBV28
CDR3aa: CASSYPNTGAGTDTQYF
CDR3nt: TGTGCCAGCAGTTACCCTAACACAGGGGCGGGCACAGATACGCAGTATTTT

abundance: NA
d_gene: TRBD1
j_gene: TRBJ2-4
v_gene: TRBV28
CDR3aa: CASTEPGQGRDIQYF
CDR3nt: TGTGCCAGCACGGAGCCCGGACAGGGGAGGGACATTCAGTACTTC

abundance: NA
d_gene: TRBD2
j_gene: TRBJ2-1
v_gene: TRBV18
CDR3aa: CASSPSISGRYNEQFF
CDR3nt: TGTGCCAGCTCACCAAGTATTAGCGGGAGATACAATGAGCAGTTCTTC

abundance: NA
d_gene: TRBD2
j_gene: TRBJ2-1
v_gene: TRBV6-1
CDR3aa: CASSPSGPYNEQFF
CDR3nt: TGTGCCAGCAGTCCTAGCGGGCCCTACAATGAGCAGTTCTTC

abundance: NA
d_gene: TRBD1
j_gene: TRBJ2-3
v_gene: TRBV24-1
CDR3aa: CATSIPGQGKDTQYF
CDR3nt: TGTGCCACCAGCATACCGGGACAGGGGAAAGATACGCAGTATTTT